A single sample gave rise to the 12 T cell receptor beta chains below, sequenced in a study of blood T cell repertoires in COVID-19. The method was immunoSEQ multiplex PCR; TCRdb's version includes in-frame clones alone and lacks a portion of them. Of almost 200,000 clones in the sample, 89% were seen once. Sequencing was carried out using PBMCs or T cells enriched from blood (not recorded which). These receptors were collected from a woman under 30 who had recovered from COVID-19.

J is TRBJ1-1 and V is TRBV7-9; TRBD1 might be the D (6 bases). The germline CDR1 and CDR2 sequences are SEHNR and FQNEAQ (reference sequence). The ends were cut back, 2 bases at V and 0 bases at J, with 22 bases in the middle. The CDR3 runs 19 residues. The CDR3 DNA follows: TGTGCCAGCAGCTTAATTAATTTCCGGGACAAAATCATGAACACTGAAGCTTTCTTT. Its translation: CASSLINFRDKIMNTEAFF.

V and J are TRBV5-6 and TRBJ2-3; possible D gene TRBD2, 6 bases. The germline gives CDR1 SGHDT, CDR2 YYEEEE. With 2 bases removed from V and 0 bases from J, the gap between germline ends came to 10 bases. This CDR3 region has 15 residues. Written as DNA, the CDR3 is TGTGCCAGCAGCTTTTTTGCGGGGAGCACAGATACGCAGTATTTT. Amino acid sequence: CASSFFAGSTDTQYF. Using reference TRBV5-6 and TRBJ2-3 for the parts outside the CDR3, the full variable domain is DAGVTQSPTHLIKTRGQQVTLRCSPKSGHDTVSWYQQALGQGPQFIFQYYEEEERQRGNFPDRFSGHQFPNYSSELNVNALLLGDSALYLCASSFFAGSTDTQYFGPGTRLTVL.

Only a few counts were recorded for this clone. The rearrangement uses TRBV9 and TRBJ1-2, with 12 positions matching TRBD1. The CDR3 runs 16 residues. CDR1 is SGDLS and CDR2 is YYNGEE in the germline V gene. V lost 1 base and J lost 6; bases outside the gene matches: 7. Here the CDR3 DNA reads TGTGCCAGCAGCGTACGGGACAGGGGGCATCCCCATGGCTACACCTTC. Amino acids: CASSVRDRGHPHGYTF.

The V and J genes are TRBV29-1 and TRBJ1-1, with a weak D call TRBD1 (5 bases). The CDR3 is made up of 13 amino acids. Germline lookup yields CDR1 SQVTM and CDR2 ANQGSEA. Trimming took off 6 bases at V and 5 bases at J, with 16 bases between the two ends. The CDR3 DNA reads TGCAGCGTCCGCAACGGGGGGGGAACTGAAGCTTTCTTT. Its protein is CSVRNGGGTEAFF.

The genes are TRBV27 and TRBJ1-1; TRBD1 is a possible D gene (5 bases). Trimming stripped 3 bases from V and 1 base from J, with 12 bases between. Germline lookup yields CDR1 MNHEY and CDR2 SMNVEV (reference sequence). The CDR3 is 15 amino acids. CDR3: CASSFLPDRNTEAFF. DNA of the CDR3: TGTGCCAGCAGTTTCCTACCTGACAGGAACACTGAAGCTTTCTTT.

The chain employs TRBV28 and TRBJ1-2; D not certain. The germline V gene has CDR1 MDHEN and CDR2 SYDVKM. The CDR3 extends over 15 amino acids. V was cut by 2 bases and J by 5 bases, with 15 bases left in between. CDR3 sequence (DNA): TGTGCCAGCAGTTTAGTAGTGCCGGGAGGGTATGGCTACACCTTC. It encodes CASSLVVPGGYGYTF.

The genes are TRBV5-6 and TRBJ2-7; no firm D call. The CDR3 has 15 amino acids. V was trimmed by 6 bases and J by 4 bases, leaving 20 bases between them. From germline, CDR1 is SGHDT and CDR2 YYEEEE. This CDR3 reads CASTYSRGRYYEQYF. CDR3 bases: TGTGCCAGCACCTACTCGCGTGGCAGGTATTACGAGCAGTACTTC.

This rearrangement joins TRBV27 to TRBJ1-5; D might be TRBD1 (6 bases). Looked up from germline, CDR1 is MNHEY and CDR2 is SMNVEV (reference sequence). The CDR3 runs to 15 residues. V was trimmed by 6 bases and J by 1 base, leaving 13 bases between them. The CDR3 sequence is CASSQGGGSNQPQHF. The CDR3 DNA follows: TGTGCCAGCAGCCAGGGAGGGGGGAGCAATCAGCCCCAGCATTTT.

The genes are TRBV11-2 and TRBJ1-4, with TRBD1 identical over 8 bases. The CDR3 loop spans 14 amino acids. V was pared by 5 bases and J by 11 bases, with 10 bases of the junction left unmatched. Germline CDR1 SGHAT, CDR2 FQNNGV. CDR3: CASSRQGSGEKLFF. DNA for the CDR3: TGTGCCAGCAGCCGACAGGGGTCCGGGGAGAAACTGTTTTTT.

This chain connects TRBV13 to TRBJ2-7; 7 bases line up with TRBD1. CDR1 is PRHDT and CDR2 is FYEKMQ in the germline V gene (reference sequence). The CDR3 totals 15 residues. V lost 5 bases to trimming and J lost 3 bases; unmatched junction nucleotides: 10. DNA of the CDR3: TGTGCCAGCAGCCCCGGGACAGAAAACTACTACGAGCAGTACTTC. Protein: CASSPGTENYYEQYF.

The chain carries TRBV2 and TRBJ2-3; possible D gene TRBD1, 6 bases. V gave up 5 bases and J gave up 4 bases, with 25 bases separating them. The germline V gene encodes CDR1 SNHLY and CDR2 FYNNEI. CDR3 length: 18 amino acids. The CDR3 nucleotides are TGTGCCAGCAGTCTGATGAATGAGAATGGGGGCGTAGCAGATACGCAGTATTTT. It is translated as CASSLMNENGGVADTQYF.

This clone was seen just once. Different DNA sequences within this sample yield the same CDR3. CDR3 sequence (DNA): TGTGCCAGCAGCTCGTTAGCGGGGGGGTACAATGAGCAGTTCTTC. Its protein product is CASSSLAGGYNEQFF. The rearrangement links TRBV11-2 to TRBJ2-1; TRBD2 agrees at 11 bases. Per germline, CDR1 SGHAT and CDR2 FQNNGV. This CDR3 comprises 15 residues. Losses at the gene ends were 4 bases for V and 4 bases for J; bases not matched to a gene: 3.